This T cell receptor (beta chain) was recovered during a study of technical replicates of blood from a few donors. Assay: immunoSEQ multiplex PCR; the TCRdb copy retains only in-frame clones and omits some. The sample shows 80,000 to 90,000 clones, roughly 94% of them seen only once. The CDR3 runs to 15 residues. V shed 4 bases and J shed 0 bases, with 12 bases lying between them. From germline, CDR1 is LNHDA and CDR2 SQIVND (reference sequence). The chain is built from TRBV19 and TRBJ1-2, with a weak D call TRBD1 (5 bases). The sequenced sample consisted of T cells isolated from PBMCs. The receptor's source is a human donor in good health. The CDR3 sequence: CASSTAGPSNYGYTF. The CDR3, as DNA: TGTGCCAGTAGTACCGCGGGACCCTCTAACTATGGCTACACCTTC.